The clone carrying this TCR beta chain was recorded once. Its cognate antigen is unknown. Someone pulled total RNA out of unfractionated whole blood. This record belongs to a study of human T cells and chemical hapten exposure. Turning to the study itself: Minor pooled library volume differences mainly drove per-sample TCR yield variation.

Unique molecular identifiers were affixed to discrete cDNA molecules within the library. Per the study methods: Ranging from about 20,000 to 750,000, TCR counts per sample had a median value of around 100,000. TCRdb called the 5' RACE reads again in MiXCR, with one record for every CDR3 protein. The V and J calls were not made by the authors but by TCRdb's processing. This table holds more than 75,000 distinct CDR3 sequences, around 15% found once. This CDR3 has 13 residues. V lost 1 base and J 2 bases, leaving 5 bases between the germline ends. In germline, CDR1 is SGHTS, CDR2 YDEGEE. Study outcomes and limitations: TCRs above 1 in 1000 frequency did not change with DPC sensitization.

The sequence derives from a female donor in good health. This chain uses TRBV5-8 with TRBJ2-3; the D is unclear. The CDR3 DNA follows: TGTGCCAGCAGCTTGCCCTACACAGATACGCAGTATTTT. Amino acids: CASSLPYTDTQYF.